What follows are 10 T cell receptor beta chains derived from one specimen sequenced in a study of T cells in Graves' hyperthyroidism and ophthalmopathy. TCR beta CDR3 region amplification was performed from RNA transcripts. An initial round of RT-PCR targeting the TCR CDR3 relied on the HTBI primer set. In TCRdb, the multiplex PCR reads were re-called with MiXCR into one record per CDR3 protein. The sample lists some 500,000 distinct CDR3 sequences, 13% to 15% seen once, with around 17% in the top ten. What was sequenced was blood. Receptors were obtained from a young woman with Graves' hyperthyroidism.

This clonotype has a count of ten or more. The genes are TRBV27 and TRBJ2-6, with 8 bases lining up with TRBD1. Germline assignment: CDR1 MNHEY and CDR2 SMNVEV (reference sequence). The CDR3 extends over 19 amino acids. V was pared by 0 bases and J by 2 bases, with 9 bases of the junction left unmatched. The CDR3 coding sequence is TGTGCCAGCAGTTTATCAAGCGGACAGGGTTTAGCTGGGGCCAACGTCCTGACTTTC. Translated: CASSLSSGQGLAGANVLTF.

This clonotype was counted at least ten times. The rearrangement links TRBV20-1 to TRBJ1-2, with unresolved D. Germline-derived CDR1 and CDR2 are DFQATT and SNEGSKA (reference sequence). The CDR3 has 14 amino acids. Trimming took 1 base from V and 3 from J, leaving 12 bases between them. DNA for the CDR3: TGCAGTGCTAGAGGAGGAGGGTTAGACTATGGCTACACCTTC. Its protein is CSARGGGLDYGYTF.

This clonotype was seen repeatedly, ten times or more. V is TRBV11-2 and J is TRBJ1-6, with a weak D call TRBD1 (6 bases). From germline, CDR1 is SGHAT and CDR2 FQNNGV. Trimming stripped 1 base from V and 7 bases from J, with 11 bases between. This CDR3 region has 15 residues. The CDR3 spells CASSLAGHLNSPLHF. The CDR3 region has the DNA TGTGCCAGCAGCTTAGCGGGACATTTAAATTCACCCCTCCACTTT.

The chain couples TRBV3-1 to TRBJ1-6, with TRBD1 matching over 9 bases. Unmatched junction bases numbered 7, after V lost 3 bases and J lost 7 bases. This CDR3 region has 16 residues. CDR1 is LGHDT and CDR2 is YNNKEL in the germline V gene (reference sequence). CDR3 amino acids: CASSQSRDRDNSPLHF. The DNA for the CDR3 is TGTGCCAGCAGCCAGTCCCGGGACAGGGACAATTCACCCCTCCACTTT.

The gene calls are TRBV5-1 and TRBJ2-1; 8 bases are a match to TRBD2. The J call is in doubt because the DNA end fits TRBJ2-7 better. Germline CDR1 and CDR2: SGHRS and YFSETQ. CDR3 length: 15 residues. This CDR3 reads CASSLEAGAYNEQYF. For the CDR3, the DNA is TGCGCCAGCAGCTTGGAAGCGGGGGCCTACAATGAGCAGTACTTC.

Comment on this clonotype: Being one base from a much bigger clone, this may be a read error. The J gene is TRBJ2-7, the V gene TRBV3-1, with D perhaps matching TRBD2 (5 bases). Germline V gene lookup returns CDR1 LGHDT and CDR2 YNNKEL (reference sequence). The CDR3 contains 15 residues. V lost 4 bases and J 1 base, leaving 14 bases between the germline ends. CDR3 protein: CASSPSLSGSYEQYV. The CDR3 coding sequence is TGTGCCAGCAGCCCTTCATTAAGCGGTTCCTACGAGCAGTACGTC.

This clonotype appeared many times. This chain connects TRBV5-1 to TRBJ1-1, with no clear D. The CDR3 sequence is 13 residues long. Germline CDR1 is SGHRS and CDR2 is YFSETQ. The ends were cut back, 0 bases at V and 5 bases at J, with 8 bases in the middle. CDR3 bases: TGCGCCAGCAGCTTGGCTGTGTTTACTGAAGCTTTCTTT. Its translation: CASSLAVFTEAFF.

This clonotype was observed a few times. One end of the junction does not line up with germline, which may come from a read error. The rearrangement joins TRBV4-1 to TRBJ2-5; no reliable D call. The CDR3 is 14 residues long. CDR1 MGHRA and CDR2 YSYEKL come from the germline V gene. CDR3 region: CASSLLGFQQTQYF. In DNA form, the CDR3 reads TGCGCCAGCAGCCTCCTAGGATTCCAACAGACCCAGTACTTC.

This clonotype has just a few counts. This chain connects TRBV3-1 to TRBJ1-4; D is unclear. The CDR3 has 13 residues. V lost 7 bases and J lost 7, with 13 bases in between. From germline, CDR1 is LGHDT and CDR2 YNNKEL (reference sequence). CDR3 sequence (DNA): TGTGCCAGCATGGCAACTGCAGCTGAAAAACTGTTTTTT. Translating it yields CASMATAAEKLFF.

This clonotype was recorded at least ten times. CDR3 sequence reads: CASSFVARVETQYF. The CDR3 nucleotides are TGTGCCAGCAGTTTCGTCGCCAGAGTGGAGACCCAGTACTTC. The chain links TRBV12-3 or TRBV12-4 to TRBJ2-5, with D unclear. The CDR3 covers 14 residues. The V end lost 3 bases, the J end lost 5 bases, and 13 bases lay between the germline ends.